Presented here are 10 T cell receptor beta chains from one specimen sequenced in a study of tumor and adjacent non-tumor tissue in lung cancer. Three rounds of nested PCR, following a modified ARM-PCR protocol, produced the TCRbeta library. TCRdb reprocessed the multiplex PCR reads via MiXCR and lists one record per CDR3 protein. In the table there are 60,000 to 90,000 distinct CDR3 sequences, roughly 75% of which are singletons. RNA was extracted from bulk tissue without any cell sorting. The normal lung tissue was taken more than 3 cm from the tumor edge. The sequenced material came from distant non-tumor lung tissue. These TCRs come from a woman aged 50 to 65 with non-small cell lung cancer.

Remarks on this clonotype: At one end, the junction sequence differs from germline, possibly due to a read error. This rearrangement joins TRBV28 to TRBJ2-7, with D unresolved. The CDR3 runs 14 residues. Germline loops: CDR1 MDHEN, CDR2 SYDVKM. CDR3 residues: CVSSFLGHSYEQYF. The CDR3 DNA sequence: TGTGTCAGCAGTTTTCTGGGTCACAGCTACGAGCAGTACTTC.

Of note for this clonotype: A much larger clonotype is one base distant, so this may be a read error. The V gene is TRBV28, the J gene TRBJ2-5; 8 bases are shared with TRBD2. CDR1 is MDHEN and CDR2 is SYDVKM in the germline V gene. CDR3 length: 13 residues. CDR3 region: CVSNSGIRETQYF. The CDR3 DNA is TGTGTCAGCAATAGCGGGATACGTGAGACCCAGTACTTC.

Concerning this clonotype: A clone one base away is much larger, so this may be a read error. The CDR3 ends on some other residue instead of the conserved phenylalanine or tryptophan, so this is likely a read error. The chain is built from TRBV6-2 or TRBV6-3 and TRBJ2-4; weak D call: TRBD2 (5 bases). V was clipped by 2 bases and J by 0 bases, with 14 bases between them. This CDR3 is 17 amino acids long. The germline V gene encodes CDR1 MNHEY and CDR2 SVGEGT. The CDR3: CASSYIEGALAKNIQYL. In DNA form, the CDR3 reads TGTGCCAGCAGTTACATCGAGGGTGCATTAGCCAAAAACATTCAGTACTTG.

On this clonotype itself: One junction end does not reproduce the germline sequence, and a read error may be involved. The chain recombines TRBV12-3 or TRBV12-4 with TRBJ1-1; TRBD1 aligns across 7 bases. This CDR3 region has 15 residues. The CDR3 sequence is CASSPSGGLGTEAFF. In DNA, the CDR3 is TGCGCCAGCAGCCCTTCAGGGGGTTTAGGCACTGAAGCTTTCTTT.

In regard to this clonotype: The CDR3 end shows no conserved phenylalanine or tryptophan, and so a read error is likely. This sequence joins TRBV14 and TRBJ2-1, with a possible D match to TRBD2 (7 bases). This CDR3 spans 16 amino acids. Trimming removed 1 base from V and 13 bases from J, with 23 bases in between. Germline lookup yields CDR1 SGHDN and CDR2 FVKESK. The CDR3 bases are TGTGCCAGCAGCCAAGTTGGGGGGGCGGTTTACAATGCACAGTTCTTA. This translates into CASSQVGGAVYNAQFL.

Comments on this clonotype: Its ends do not fully match the called genes, so a read error is possible. This sequence joins TRBV4-1 and TRBJ1-1, with D perhaps matching TRBD1 (6 bases). In germline, CDR1 is MGHRA, CDR2 YSYEKL. The CDR3 extends over 16 amino acids. The CDR3 reads CVSSQDRYRAYTEAFF. The CDR3 DNA sequence: TGCGTCAGCAGCCAAGATCGTTACAGGGCATACACTGAAGCTTTCTTT.

The chain is built from TRBV11-1 and TRBJ1-1, with D unclear. The CDR3 consists of 14 residues. Trimming took 7 bases from V and 14 from J, leaving 26 bases between them. CDR1 is SGHAT, CDR2 FQDESV, per germline (reference sequence). Here the CDR3 reads CASILKELNTGAFF. The CDR3 coding sequence is TGTGCCAGCATCTTGAAGGAGTTGAACACTGGAGCGTTCTTT.

Details on this clonotype: The junction and the germline gene differ at one end; a read error may be behind it. This chain joins TRBV2 and TRBJ2-3; D unclear. Germline lookup yields CDR1 SNHLY and CDR2 FYNNEI. The CDR3 is 15 amino acids. The CDR3 loop is CASNWGTLSTDTQYF. The CDR3, as DNA: TGCGCCAGCAATTGGGGAACTCTTAGCACAGATACGCAGTATTTT.

A note on this clonotype: With a much larger clone just one base away, this may be a read error. This chain uses TRBV4-2 with TRBJ2-2, with D possibly being TRBD2 (5 bases). Germline CDR1 is LGHNA and CDR2 is YNFKEQ. The CDR3 sequence is 16 residues long. DNA of the CDR3: TGTGCCAGCAACCAAGATCCAGAGGGAAGCACCGGGGAGCTGTTTTTT. It specifies CASNQDPEGSTGELFF.

A word on this clonotype: Given a much more abundant clone one base away, this may be a read error. This CDR3 reads CSALGTSREYNEQFF. The CDR3 region has the DNA TGCAGTGCACTCGGGACTAGCCGGGAATACAATGAGCAGTTCTTC. The chain links TRBV20-1 to TRBJ2-1; TRBD2 aligns across 9 bases. Trimming at V came to 6 bases and at J to 4 bases, leaving 10 bases not matched to a gene. This CDR3 has 15 amino acids. In germline, CDR1 is DFQATT, CDR2 SNEGSKA (reference sequence).